By share, the clone carrying this TCR beta chain ranks as medium-sized. Profiled with immunoSEQ multiplex PCR; TCRdb holds only in-frame clones, not every one. Of tens of thousands of clones in the sample, about 91% were seen once. This specimen comes from a study of T cell changes during pregnancy in multiple sclerosis. The clonotype comes from a female donor with multiple sclerosis, enrolled in a pregnancy study. The sequencing here drew on peripheral blood, taken after pregnancy.

CDR3: CASSESPDWTGVRTEAFF. As DNA, the CDR3 is TGTGCCAGCAGTGAATCCCCCGATTGGACAGGGGTAAGGACTGAAGCTTTCTTT. The chain couples TRBV6-1 to TRBJ1-1; 9 positions agree with TRBD1. Germline loops: CDR1 MNHNS, CDR2 SASEGT. This CDR3 is built from 18 residues. The V gene end was trimmed by 2 bases and the J gene end by 5 bases; junction bases not matched to a gene: 15.